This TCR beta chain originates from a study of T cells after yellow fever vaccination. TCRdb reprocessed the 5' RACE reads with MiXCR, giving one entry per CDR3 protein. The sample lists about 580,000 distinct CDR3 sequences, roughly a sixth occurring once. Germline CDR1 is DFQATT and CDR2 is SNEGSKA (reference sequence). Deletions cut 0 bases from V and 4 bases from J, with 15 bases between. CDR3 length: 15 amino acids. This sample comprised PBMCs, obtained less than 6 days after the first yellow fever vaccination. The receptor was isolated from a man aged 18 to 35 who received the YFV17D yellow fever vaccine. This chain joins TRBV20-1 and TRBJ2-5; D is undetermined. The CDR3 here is CSARDPLGSTETQYF. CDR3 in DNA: TGCAGTGCTAGAGACCCCCTAGGTAGCACAGAGACCCAGTACTTC.